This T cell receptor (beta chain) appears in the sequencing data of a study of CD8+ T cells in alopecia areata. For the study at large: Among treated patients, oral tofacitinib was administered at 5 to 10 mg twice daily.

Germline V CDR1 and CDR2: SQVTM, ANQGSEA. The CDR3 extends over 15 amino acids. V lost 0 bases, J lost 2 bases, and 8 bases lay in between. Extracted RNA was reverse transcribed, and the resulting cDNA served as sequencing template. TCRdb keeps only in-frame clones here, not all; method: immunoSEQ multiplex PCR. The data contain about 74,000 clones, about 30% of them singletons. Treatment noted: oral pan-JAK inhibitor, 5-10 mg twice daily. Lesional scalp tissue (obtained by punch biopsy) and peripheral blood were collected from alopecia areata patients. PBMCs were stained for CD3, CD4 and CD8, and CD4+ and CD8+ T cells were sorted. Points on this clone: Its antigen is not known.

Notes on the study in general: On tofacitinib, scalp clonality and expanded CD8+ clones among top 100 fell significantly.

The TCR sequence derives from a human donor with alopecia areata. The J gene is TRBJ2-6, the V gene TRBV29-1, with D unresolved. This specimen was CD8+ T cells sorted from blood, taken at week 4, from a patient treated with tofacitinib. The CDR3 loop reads CSVEDKGAGANVLTF. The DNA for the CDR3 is TGCAGCGTTGAAGATAAGGGCGCTGGGGCCAACGTCCTGACTTTC.